These 20 T cell receptor beta chains share one sample of origin, sequenced in a study of technical replicates of blood from several donors. This table comes from immunoSEQ multiplex PCR, and its TCRdb copy is limited to in-frame clones, with some not included. This sample has over 60,000 clones; roughly 86% occur once, and the top ten carry approximately 4.8%. Sample: PBMCs. The receptors were gathered from a human donor in good health. Some clones in this sample may be carry-over from other donors' samples.

The chain carries TRBV30 and TRBJ1-3; no clear D. Trimming took 4 bases from V and 5 from J, leaving 6 bases between them. CDR3 size: 11 residues. The germline V gene encodes CDR1 GTSNPN and CDR2 SVGIG (reference sequence). Written as DNA, the CDR3 is TGTGCCTGGAATCTACGAAACACCATATATTTT. Its protein is CAWNLRNTIYF.

The rearrangement uses TRBV2 and TRBJ1-1; possibly TRBD1 for D (6 bases). This CDR3 has 12 residues. V was cut by 6 bases and J by 5 bases, with 10 bases left in between. The germline CDR1 and CDR2 sequences are SNHLY and FYNNEI. The chain's CDR3 is CASRRQVTEAFF. DNA of the CDR3: TGTGCCAGCAGGCGACAGGTTACTGAAGCTTTCTTT.

The chain uses TRBV12-5 and TRBJ2-5; D ambiguous. The CDR3 contains 13 residues. The germline CDR1 and CDR2 sequences are LGHNT and FRNRAP. V was clipped by 5 bases and J by 5 bases, with 12 bases between them. The CDR3 here is CASGPRGGETQYF. The CDR3 DNA reads TGTGCTAGTGGTCCCAGAGGTGGGGAGACCCAGTACTTC.

The CDR3 sequence is CASTQGQFNQPQHF. The CDR3 region has the DNA TGTGCCAGTACCCAGGGGCAGTTCAATCAGCCCCAGCATTTT. The chain carries TRBV19 and TRBJ1-5; maybe TRBD1 (6 bases). V lost 7 bases and J lost 3, with 13 bases in between. Looked up from germline, CDR1 is LNHDA and CDR2 is SQIVND (reference sequence). The CDR3 runs to 14 residues.

The gene calls are TRBV10-1 and TRBJ1-1; a weak D match, TRBD1 (6 bases). The CDR3 length is 18 residues. The V end was cut by 6 bases, the J end by 1 base, with 24 bases between. The germline V gene encodes CDR1 WNHNN and CDR2 SYGVQD (reference sequence). CDR3 in DNA: TGCGCCAGCAGACCTAACCCGACGAACAGGGCGTCGAACACTGAAGCTTTCTTT. Translating gives CASRPNPTNRASNTEAFF.

The CDR3: CASSDNRGGGQGLEGYTF. CDR3 nucleotide sequence: TGTGCCAGCAGCGATAATAGAGGGGGGGGGCAGGGCCTGGAAGGCTACACCTTC. The rearrangement uses TRBV9 and TRBJ1-2, with a possible D match to TRBD1 (6 bases). This CDR3 comprises 18 residues. V dropped 3 bases and J dropped 8 bases, with 29 bases sitting between them. CDR1 and CDR2 (germline): SGDLS, YYNGEE.

The chain joins TRBV4-3 to TRBJ2-7; 10 bases are a match to TRBD2. CDR1 and CDR2 (germline): LGHNA, YSLEER. V shed 4 bases and J 3 bases; nucleotides not matched to a gene: 12. The CDR3 length is 17 residues. The CDR3 loop is CASSRTVSGRANYEQYF. In DNA form, the CDR3 reads TGCGCCAGCAGCCGGACAGTGAGCGGGAGGGCCAACTACGAGCAGTACTTC.

V and J are TRBV7-9 and TRBJ2-5, with TRBD2 identical over 8 bases. The CDR3 has 19 amino acids. Losses at the gene ends were 4 bases for V and 4 bases for J; bases not matched to a gene: 20. Germline CDR1 and CDR2: SEHNR and FQNEAQ (reference sequence). The CDR3 DNA follows: TGTGCCAGCAGCTCGGGTCGCGCGGGGGGCCTTGAAATACTAGAGACCCAGTACTTC. Amino acid sequence: CASSSGRAGGLEILETQYF. Full variable domain (rest looked up from reference TRBV7-9 and TRBJ2-5): DTGVSQNPRHKITKRGQNVTFRCDPISEHNRLYWYRQTLGQGPEFLTYFQNEAQLEKSRLLSDRFSAERPKGSFSTLEIQRTEQGDSAMYLCASSSGRAGGLEILETQYFGPGTRLLVL.

V is TRBV11-2 and J is TRBJ2-4; D possibly corresponds to TRBD2 (5 bases). Between the trimmed V and J ends, which lost 6 bases and 1 base, there was a span of 10 bases. CDR3 size: 14 residues. The germline V gene encodes CDR1 SGHAT and CDR2 FQNNGV. CDR3 sequence reads: CASSPGEAKNIQYF. In DNA, the CDR3 is TGTGCCAGCAGTCCTGGGGAGGCCAAAAACATTCAGTACTTC. The variable domain in full, with the rest retrieved from reference TRBV11-2 and TRBJ2-4, is EAGVAQSPRYKIIEKRQSVAFWCNPISGHATLYWYQQILGQGPKLLIQFQNNGVVDDSQLPKDRFSAERLKGVDSTLKIQPAKLEDSAVYLCASSPGEAKNIQYFGAGTRLSVL.

The chain combines TRBV7-2 with TRBJ1-5, with TRBD1 matching over 7 bases. Per the germline V gene, CDR1 is SGHTA and CDR2 is FQGNSA. After removal of 7 bases from V and 4 bases from J, the junction contained 7 bases not matched to a gene. CDR3 length: 14 residues. CDR3 protein: CASTEGRGNQPQHF. The DNA of the CDR3 is TGTGCCAGCACTGAGGGCAGGGGGAATCAGCCCCAGCATTTT.

V and J are TRBV7-9 and TRBJ2-7, with D possibly being TRBD2 (6 bases). CDR1 and CDR2 (germline): SEHNR, FQNEAQ (reference sequence). Trimming shortened V by 5 bases and J by 1 base, and 12 bases separated the two germline ends. This CDR3 has 14 residues. The CDR3 loop is CASSPGTSSYEQYF. The CDR3 nucleotides read TGTGCCAGCAGCCCCGGGACTTCTTCCTACGAGCAGTACTTC.

The chain couples TRBV6-5 to TRBJ2-2; no clear D gene. The V end was cut by 3 bases, the J end by 4 bases, with 9 bases between. Per germline, CDR1 MNHEY and CDR2 SVGAGI. This CDR3 has 14 amino acids. The CDR3 loop reads CASSYGSGTGELFF. DNA of the CDR3: TGTGCCAGCAGTTATGGTTCGGGCACCGGGGAGCTGTTTTTT.

The rearrangement links TRBV21-1 to TRBJ2-7; TRBD2, the table's D call, was not compared with the DNA. TRBV21-1 is a pseudogene. The CDR3 runs to 14 residues. CDR3 bases: TGTGCCAGCAGCAAAGTGGGAGGCTCCTACGAGCAGTACTTC. Protein: CASSKVGGSYEQYF.

The J gene is TRBJ2-7, the V gene TRBV6-6; D is ambiguous. Germline lookup yields CDR1 MNHNY and CDR2 SVGAGI (reference sequence). The CDR3 consists of 12 residues. V lost 5 bases and J lost 0, with 5 bases in between. CDR3 protein: CASSGLSYEQYF. The CDR3 DNA is TGTGCCAGCAGTGGCCTCTCCTACGAGCAGTACTTC.

This rearrangement joins TRBV4-3 to TRBJ2-7; D perhaps matches TRBD2 (6 bases). CDR3 length: 16 amino acids. The germline V and J ends were trimmed by 1 base and 7 bases, with 20 bases remaining between them. In germline, CDR1 is LGHNA, CDR2 YSLEER. CDR3 sequence reads: CASSQGVGGSTGEQYF. The CDR3 nucleotides read TGCGCCAGCAGCCAAGGTGTCGGAGGGAGCACGGGGGAGCAGTACTTC.

This rearrangement joins TRBV7-2 to TRBJ1-5, with TRBD1 matching 9 bases. Germline V gene data show CDR1 as SGHTA and CDR2 as FQGNSA. V gave up 5 bases and J gave up 3 bases; unmatched junction bases: 5. There are 15 residues in the CDR3. The CDR3 DNA is TGTGCCAGCAGCCCACACAGGGGGCCCAATCAGCCCCAGCATTTT. Encoded protein: CASSPHRGPNQPQHF. Based on the CDR3 plus reference TRBV7-2 and TRBJ1-5, the full variable domain is GAGVSQSPSNKVTEKGKDVELRCDPISGHTALYWYRQSLGQGLEFLIYFQGNSAPDKSGLPSDRFSAERTGGSVSTLTIQRTQQEDSAVYLCASSPHRGPNQPQHFGDGTRLSIL.

This sequence joins TRBV6-5 and TRBJ2-7; possibly TRBD1 for D (5 bases). V lost 6 bases to trimming and J lost 2 bases, with 11 bases between them. CDR1 and CDR2 from the germline V gene are MNHEY and SVGAGI. The CDR3 has 13 residues. CDR3 bases: TGTGCCAGCAGAAACAGGAGTCCCTACGAGCAGTACTTC. Translating it yields CASRNRSPYEQYF.

This clone was seen a single time. V and J are TRBV10-3 and TRBJ1-1; possibly TRBD1 for D (5 bases). Per germline, CDR1 ENHRY and CDR2 SYGVKD. V was trimmed by 5 bases and J by 5 bases, leaving 12 bases between them. The CDR3 has 13 residues. CDR3 nucleotides: TGTGCCATCAGTTCCCGGGGGGGAACTGAAGCTTTCTTT. Its translation is CAISSRGGTEAFF.

The rearrangement joins TRBV4-1 to TRBJ2-2, with D perhaps TRBD2 (5 bases). Trimming shortened V by 5 bases and J by 4 bases, and 8 bases separated the two germline ends. This CDR3 is built from 13 residues. Germline CDR1 is MGHRA and CDR2 is YSYEKL. The CDR3 region is CASSVEGTGELFF. The CDR3 coding sequence is TGCGCCAGCAGCGTAGAGGGCACCGGGGAGCTGTTTTTT.

The J gene is TRBJ2-7, the V gene TRBV9, with 15 bases lining up with TRBD2. V lost 4 bases to trimming and J lost 2 bases; unmatched junction nucleotides: 4. The germline V gene encodes CDR1 SGDLS and CDR2 YYNGEE. The CDR3 has 16 residues. Here the CDR3 DNA reads TGTGCCAGCAGCTCGGGACTAGCGGGAGGAACCTACGAGCAGTACTTC. It encodes CASSSGLAGGTYEQYF.